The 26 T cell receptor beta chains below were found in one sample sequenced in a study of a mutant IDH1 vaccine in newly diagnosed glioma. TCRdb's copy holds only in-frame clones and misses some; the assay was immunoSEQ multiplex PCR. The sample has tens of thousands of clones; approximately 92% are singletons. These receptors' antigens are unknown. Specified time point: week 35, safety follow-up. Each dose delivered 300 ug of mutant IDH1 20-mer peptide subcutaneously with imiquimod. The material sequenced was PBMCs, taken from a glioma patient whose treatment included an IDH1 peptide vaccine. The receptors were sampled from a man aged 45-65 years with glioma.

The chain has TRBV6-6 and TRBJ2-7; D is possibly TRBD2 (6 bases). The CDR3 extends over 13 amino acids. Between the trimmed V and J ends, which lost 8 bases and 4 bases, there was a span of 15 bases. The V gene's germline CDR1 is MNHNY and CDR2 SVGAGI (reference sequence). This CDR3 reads CASGKRDFYEQYF. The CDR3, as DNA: TGTGCCAGCGGGAAAAGGGACTTTTACGAGCAGTACTTC.

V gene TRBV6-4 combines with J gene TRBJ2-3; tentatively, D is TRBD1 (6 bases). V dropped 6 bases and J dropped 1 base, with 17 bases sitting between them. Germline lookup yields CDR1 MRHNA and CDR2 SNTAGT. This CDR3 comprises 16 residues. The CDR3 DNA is TGTGCCAGCAGCGCGGATACAGGGTTTCGCACAGATACGCAGTATTTT. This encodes CASSADTGFRTDTQYF.

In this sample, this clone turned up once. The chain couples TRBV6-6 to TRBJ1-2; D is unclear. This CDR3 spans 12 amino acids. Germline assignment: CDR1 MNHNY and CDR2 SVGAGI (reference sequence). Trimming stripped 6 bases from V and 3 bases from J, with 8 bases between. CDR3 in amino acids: CASSSGHYGYTF. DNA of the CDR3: TGTGCCAGCAGCTCAGGACACTATGGCTACACCTTC.

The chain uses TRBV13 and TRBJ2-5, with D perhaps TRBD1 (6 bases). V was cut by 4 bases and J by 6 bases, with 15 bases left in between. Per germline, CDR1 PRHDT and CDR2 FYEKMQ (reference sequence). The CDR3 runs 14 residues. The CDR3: CASSSSGARKTQYF. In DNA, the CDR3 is TGTGCCAGCAGCTCCTCAGGGGCTAGGAAGACCCAGTACTTC.

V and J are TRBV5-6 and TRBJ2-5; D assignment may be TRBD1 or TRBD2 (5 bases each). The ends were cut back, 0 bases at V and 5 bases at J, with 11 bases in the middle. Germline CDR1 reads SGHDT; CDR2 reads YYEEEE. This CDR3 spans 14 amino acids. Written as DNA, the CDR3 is TGTGCCAGCAGCTTGGATGGGACCACGGAGACCCAGTACTTC. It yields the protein CASSLDGTTETQYF.

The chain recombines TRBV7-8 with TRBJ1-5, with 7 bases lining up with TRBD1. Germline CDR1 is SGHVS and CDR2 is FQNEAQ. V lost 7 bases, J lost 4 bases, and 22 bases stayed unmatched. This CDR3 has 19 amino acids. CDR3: CASTPLRQGDLWGNQPQHF. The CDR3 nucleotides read TGTGCCAGCACCCCACTGAGACAGGGCGATCTATGGGGGAATCAGCCCCAGCATTTT.

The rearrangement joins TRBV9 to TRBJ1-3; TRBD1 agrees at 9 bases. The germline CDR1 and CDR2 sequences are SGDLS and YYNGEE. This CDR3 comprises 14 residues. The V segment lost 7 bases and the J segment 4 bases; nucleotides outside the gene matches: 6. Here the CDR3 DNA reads TGTGCCAGCTCACCCACAGGGGGCGGAAACACCATATATTTT. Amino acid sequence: CASSPTGGGNTIYF.

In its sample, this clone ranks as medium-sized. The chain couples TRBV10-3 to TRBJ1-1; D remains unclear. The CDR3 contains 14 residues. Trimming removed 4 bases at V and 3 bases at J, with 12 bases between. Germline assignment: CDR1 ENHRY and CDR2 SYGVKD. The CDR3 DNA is TGTGCCATCAGTGCCGGGAACGGATACACTGAAGCTTTCTTT. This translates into CAISAGNGYTEAFF.

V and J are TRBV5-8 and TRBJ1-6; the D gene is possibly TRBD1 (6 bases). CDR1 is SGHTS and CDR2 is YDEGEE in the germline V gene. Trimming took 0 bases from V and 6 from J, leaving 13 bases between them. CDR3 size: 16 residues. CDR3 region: CASSLDPGAGNSPLHF. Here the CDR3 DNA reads TGTGCCAGCAGCTTGGATCCAGGGGCCGGTAATTCACCCCTCCACTTT.

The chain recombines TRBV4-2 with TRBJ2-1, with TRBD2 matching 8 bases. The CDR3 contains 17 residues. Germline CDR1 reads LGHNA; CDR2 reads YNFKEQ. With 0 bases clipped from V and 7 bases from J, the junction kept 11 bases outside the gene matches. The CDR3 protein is CASSQDPSGRAGNEQFF. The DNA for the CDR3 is TGTGCCAGCAGCCAAGATCCATCCGGGAGGGCCGGGAATGAGCAGTTCTTC.

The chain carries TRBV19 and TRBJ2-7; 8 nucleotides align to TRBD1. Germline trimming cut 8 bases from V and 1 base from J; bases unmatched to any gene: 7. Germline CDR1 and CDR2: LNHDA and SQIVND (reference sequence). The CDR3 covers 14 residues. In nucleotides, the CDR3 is TGTGCCAGTTCGGACAGGGCAAAATCCTACGAGCAGTACTTC. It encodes CASSDRAKSYEQYF.

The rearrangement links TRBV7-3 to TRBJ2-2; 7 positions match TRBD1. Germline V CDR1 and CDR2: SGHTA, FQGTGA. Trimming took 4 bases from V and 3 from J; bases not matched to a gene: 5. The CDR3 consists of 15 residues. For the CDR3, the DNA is TGTGCCAGCAGCTATGACAGGGAAGACACCGGGGAGCTGTTTTTT. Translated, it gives CASSYDREDTGELFF.

CDR3 coding DNA: TGTGCCAGCTCACTTAACAGGGGGGTATCCTACAATGAGCAGTTCTTC. Its protein is CASSLNRGVSYNEQFF. The gene calls are TRBV18 and TRBJ2-1; 8 nucleotides match TRBD1. This CDR3 spans 16 amino acids. Germline loops: CDR1 KGHSH, CDR2 LQKENI. Losses at the gene ends were 4 bases for V and 1 base for J; bases not matched to a gene: 6. Combining the CDR3 with reference TRBV18 and TRBJ2-1 gives the whole variable domain NAGVMQNPRHLVRRRGQEARLRCSPMKGHSHVYWYRQLPEEGLKFMVYLQKENIIDESGMPKERFSAEFPKEGPSILRIQQVVRGDSAAYFCASSLNRGVSYNEQFFGPGTRLTVL.

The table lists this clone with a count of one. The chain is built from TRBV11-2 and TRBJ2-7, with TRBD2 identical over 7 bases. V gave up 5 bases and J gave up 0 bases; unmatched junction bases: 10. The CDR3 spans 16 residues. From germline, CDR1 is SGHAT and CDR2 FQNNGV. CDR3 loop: CASSPRTRGNSYEQYF. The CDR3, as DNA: TGTGCCAGCAGCCCACGGACTAGAGGTAACTCCTACGAGCAGTACTTC.

The CDR3, as DNA: TGCGCCAGCAGGGACTACACTGAAGCTTTCTTT. It specifies CASRDYTEAFF. V is TRBV10-2 and J is TRBJ1-1; no reliable D call. This CDR3 comprises 11 residues. Trimming shortened V by 6 bases and J by 3 bases, and 5 bases separated the two germline ends. Germline V gene sequence: CDR1 WSHSY, CDR2 SAAADI.

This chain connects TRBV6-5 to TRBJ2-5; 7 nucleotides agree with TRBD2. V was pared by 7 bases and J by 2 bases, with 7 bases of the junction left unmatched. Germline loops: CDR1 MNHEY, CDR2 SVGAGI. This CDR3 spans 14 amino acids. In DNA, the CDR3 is TGTGCCAGCACTCCTGGGGGGGGGCAAGAGACCCAGTACTTC. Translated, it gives CASTPGGGQETQYF.

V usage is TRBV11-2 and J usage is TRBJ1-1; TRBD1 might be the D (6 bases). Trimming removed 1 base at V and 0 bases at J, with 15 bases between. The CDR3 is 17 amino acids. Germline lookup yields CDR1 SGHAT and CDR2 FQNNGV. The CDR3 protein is CASSLGPGVFLNTEAFF. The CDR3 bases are TGTGCCAGCAGCTTAGGGCCAGGGGTTTTTTTGAACACTGAAGCTTTCTTT.

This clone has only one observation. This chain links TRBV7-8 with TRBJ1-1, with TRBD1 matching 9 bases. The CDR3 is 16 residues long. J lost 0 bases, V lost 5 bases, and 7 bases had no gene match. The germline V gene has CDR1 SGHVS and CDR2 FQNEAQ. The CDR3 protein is CASSDRDRDMNTEAFF. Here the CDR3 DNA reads TGTGCCAGCAGCGACCGGGACAGGGATATGAACACTGAAGCTTTCTTT.

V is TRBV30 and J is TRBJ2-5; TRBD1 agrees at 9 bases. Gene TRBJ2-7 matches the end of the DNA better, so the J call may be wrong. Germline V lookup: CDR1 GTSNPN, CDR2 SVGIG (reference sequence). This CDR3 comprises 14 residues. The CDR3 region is CAWSEGQGLYEQYF. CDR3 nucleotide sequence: TGTGCCTGGAGTGAGGGACAGGGACTCTACGAGCAGTACTTC.

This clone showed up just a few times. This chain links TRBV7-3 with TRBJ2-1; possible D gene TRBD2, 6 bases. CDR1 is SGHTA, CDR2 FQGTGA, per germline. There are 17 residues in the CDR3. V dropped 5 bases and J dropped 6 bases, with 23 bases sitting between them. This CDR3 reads CASSPWRGPTMVNEQFF. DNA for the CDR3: TGTGCCAGCAGCCCTTGGCGGGGACCGACCATGGTCAATGAGCAGTTCTTC.

The CDR3 region has the DNA TGTGCCAGCAGACAAAGGGAGCGGGTTTTCACAGATACGCAGTATTTT. Translation gives CASRQRERVFTDTQYF. The chain is built from TRBV6-6 and TRBJ2-3, with D possibly matching TRBD2 (6 bases). V was pared by 6 bases and J by 2 bases, with 18 bases between. Germline loops: CDR1 MNHNY, CDR2 SVGAGI (reference sequence). This CDR3 is built from 16 residues.

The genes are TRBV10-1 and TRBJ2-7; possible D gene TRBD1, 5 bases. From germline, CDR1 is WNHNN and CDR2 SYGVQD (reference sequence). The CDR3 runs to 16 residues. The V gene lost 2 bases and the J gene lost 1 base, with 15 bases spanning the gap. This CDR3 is CASSERPGQGSYEQYF. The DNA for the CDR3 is TGCGCCAGCAGTGAGCGCCCAGGGCAGGGTTCCTACGAGCAGTACTTC.

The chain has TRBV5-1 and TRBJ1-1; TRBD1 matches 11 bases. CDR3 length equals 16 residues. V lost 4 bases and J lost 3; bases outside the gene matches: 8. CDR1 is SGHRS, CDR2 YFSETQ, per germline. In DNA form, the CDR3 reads TGCGCCAGCAGCCCCGGAGGACAGGGGGCGGACACTGAAGCTTTCTTT. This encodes CASSPGGQGADTEAFF.

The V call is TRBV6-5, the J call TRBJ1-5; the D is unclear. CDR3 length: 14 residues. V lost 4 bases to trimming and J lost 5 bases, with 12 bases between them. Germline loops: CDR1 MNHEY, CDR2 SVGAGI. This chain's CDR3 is CASSFTGRDQPQHF. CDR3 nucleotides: TGTGCCAGCAGTTTCACCGGCCGTGATCAGCCCCAGCATTTT.

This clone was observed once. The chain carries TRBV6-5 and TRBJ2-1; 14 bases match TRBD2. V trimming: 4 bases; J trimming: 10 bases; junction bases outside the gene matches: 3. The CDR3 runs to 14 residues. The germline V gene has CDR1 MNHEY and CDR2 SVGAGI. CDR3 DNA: TGTGCCAGCAGTTTGGGACTAGCGGGAGACGAGCAGTTCTTC. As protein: CASSLGLAGDEQFF.

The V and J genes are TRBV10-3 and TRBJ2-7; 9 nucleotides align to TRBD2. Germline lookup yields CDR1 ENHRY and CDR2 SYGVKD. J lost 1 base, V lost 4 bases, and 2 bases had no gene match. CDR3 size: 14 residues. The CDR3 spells CAISGLAGSYEQYF. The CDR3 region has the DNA TGTGCCATCAGTGGGCTAGCGGGGTCCTACGAGCAGTACTTC.